The rows below give T cell receptor beta chains drawn from one sample of a study of blood T cells in healthy people across ages. TCRdb used MiXCR to reprocess the 5' RACE reads, holding one entry per CDR3 protein. The sample carries 850,000 to 950,000 distinct CDR3 sequences, less than 35% recorded once. The specimen sequenced was blood. These receptors all come from a woman of 80 years or more in good health. Both conserved end residues are part of each CDR3. Each record gives: CDR3 protein, CDR3 DNA, D gene, V gene, J gene, clone size. A D gene is named only where the DNA matches it firmly. Some rows have no size entry. The others give once, few or many, or a class for an expanded clone.

CDR3: CASSLALGQSYEQYF
DNA: TGTGCCAGCAGCTTAGCGCTTGGGCAGAGCTACGAGCAGTACTTC
D: -
V: TRBV7-6
J: TRBJ2-7
size: many

CDR3: CASTLVGGRDTQYF
DNA: TGTGCCAGCACCCTTGTGGGGGGCAGGGATACGCAGTATTTT
D: -
V: TRBV27
J: TRBJ2-3
size: many

CDR3: CASSLVDRSQETQYF
DNA: TGTGCCAGCAGCTTGGTCGACAGGTCCCAAGAGACCCAGTACTTC
D: -
V: TRBV7-2
J: TRBJ2-5
size: many

CDR3: CASSLNLAGRTGELFF
DNA: TGTGCCAGCAGCCTAAATCTAGCGGGGCGAACCGGGGAGCTGTTTTTT
D: TRBD2
V: TRBV6-5
J: TRBJ2-2
size: -

CDR3: CSARDLPGGRGYTF
DNA: TGCAGTGCTAGAGATCTCCCGGGAGGACGCGGCTACACCTTC
D: -
V: TRBV20-1
J: TRBJ1-2
size: many

CDR3: CSARPGTVNEKLFF
DNA: TGCAGTGCTAGGCCCGGGACAGTTAATGAAAAACTGTTTTTT
D: TRBD1
V: TRBV20-1
J: TRBJ1-4
size: few

CDR3: CASSLEGLAGYF
DNA: TGTGCCAGCAGCTTAGAGGGACTAGCGGGGTACTTC
D: TRBD2
V: TRBV13
J: TRBJ2-4
size: once

CDR3: CSARTGGPMNTEAFF
DNA: TGCAGTGCTAGGACGGGGGGGCCGATGAACACTGAAGCTTTCTTT
D: -
V: TRBV20-1
J: TRBJ1-1
size: -

CDR3: CASRKRQGIQETQYF
DNA: TGTGCCAGCAGAAAACGACAGGGGATCCAAGAGACCCAGTACTTC
D: TRBD1
V: TRBV5-6
J: TRBJ2-5
size: many

CDR3: CASSLYRADEQYF
DNA: TGTGCCAGCAGCTTATACAGGGCGGACGAGCAGTACTTC
D: -
V: TRBV7-2
J: TRBJ2-7
size: -

CDR3: CASSVGPGTSYEQYF
DNA: TGTGCCAGCAGCGTAGGGCCGGGTACCTCCTACGAGCAGTACTTC
D: -
V: TRBV9
J: TRBJ2-7
size: many

CDR3: CASSQDPPGRAGETQYF
DNA: TGCGCCAGCAGTCAAGATCCGCCGGGACGAGCGGGAGAGACCCAGTACTTC
D: -
V: TRBV4-3
J: TRBJ2-5
size: -

CDR3: CASRQGSETQYF
DNA: TGTGCCAGCAGACAGGGATCGGAGACCCAGTACTTC
D: -
V: TRBV7-2
J: TRBJ2-5
size: many

CDR3: CASSLGTSANTGELFF
DNA: TGCGCCAGCAGCTTGGGGACTTCCGCGAACACCGGGGAGCTGTTTTTT
D: -
V: TRBV5-1
J: TRBJ2-2
size: -

CDR3: CASSQIGLDEQYF
DNA: TGTGCCAGCAGCCAAATCGGGTTAGACGAGCAGTACTTC
D: -
V: TRBV14
J: TRBJ2-7
size: -

CDR3: CASSAYHISNQPQHF
DNA: TGTGCCAGCAGCGCATACCACATTAGCAATCAGCCCCAGCATTTT
D: -
V: TRBV7-2
J: TRBJ1-5
size: many

CDR3: CASSFGGGTEAFF
DNA: TGTGCCAGCAGTTTTGGAGGGGGTACTGAAGCTTTCTTT
D: -
V: TRBV12-3/TRBV12-4
J: TRBJ1-1
size: -

CDR3: CASSSLVGQFF
DNA: TGTGCCAGCAGCTCATTGGTAGGGCAGTTCTTC
D: -
V: TRBV7-2
J: TRBJ2-1
size: -

CDR3: CASSFSGGNTEAFF
DNA: TGTGCCAGCAGTTTTTCAGGTGGGAACACTGAAGCTTTCTTT
D: -
V: TRBV12-3/TRBV12-4
J: TRBJ1-1
size: many

CDR3: CASSVSGSNQPQHF
DNA: TGTGCCAGCAGTGTGTCGGGTAGCAATCAGCCCCAGCATTTT
D: -
V: TRBV2
J: TRBJ1-5
size: large

CDR3: CSARAGTGGTNEKLFF
DNA: TGCAGTGCTAGAGCCGGGACAGGGGGTACTAATGAAAAACTGTTTTTT
D: TRBD1
V: TRBV20-1
J: TRBJ1-4
size: -

CDR3: CASSPYRGEQYF
DNA: TGTGCCAGCAGCCCATACAGGGGCGAGCAGTACTTC
D: TRBD1
V: TRBV3-1
J: TRBJ2-7
size: few

CDR3: CASSWDTGANVLTF
DNA: TGTGCCAGCAGCTGGGACACTGGGGCCAACGTCCTGACTTTC
D: -
V: TRBV5-5
J: TRBJ2-6
size: many

CDR3: CASSKVGLAGGPYEQYF
DNA: TGTGCCAGCAGCAAAGTAGGACTAGCGGGGGGGCCTTACGAGCAGTACTTC
D: -
V: TRBV21-1
J: TRBJ2-7
size: many

CDR3: CASSWDRAGQFF
DNA: TGTGCCAGCAGTTGGGACAGGGCAGGGCAGTTCTTC
D: TRBD1
V: TRBV28
J: TRBJ2-1
size: many

CDR3: CSARDTGPAYEQYF
DNA: TGCAGTGCTAGAGATACGGGACCAGCCTACGAGCAGTACTTC
D: -
V: TRBV20-1
J: TRBJ2-7
size: few

CDR3: CASSYGSAGELFF
DNA: TGTGCCAGCAGTTACGGAAGCGCCGGGGAGCTGTTTTTT
D: -
V: TRBV6-6
J: TRBJ2-2
size: -

CDR3: CASSRVSSGGGTDTQYF
DNA: TGTGCCAGCAGCCGAGTTTCTAGCGGGGGCGGGACAGATACGCAGTATTTT
D: TRBD2
V: TRBV7-2
J: TRBJ2-3
size: many

CDR3: CASSPTGGNQPQHF
DNA: TGTGCCAGCAGTCCAACAGGGGGGAATCAGCCCCAGCATTTT
D: TRBD1
V: TRBV18
J: TRBJ1-5
size: many

CDR3: CTSSSNNLQGDTYNEQFF
DNA: TGTACCAGCAGCTCTAATAATCTACAGGGTGACACCTACAATGAGCAGTTCTTC
D: -
V: TRBV7-9
J: TRBJ2-1
size: few

CDR3: CASSLGATYGYTF
DNA: TGTGCCAGCAGCTTGGGGGCAACCTATGGCTACACCTTC
D: -
V: TRBV5-5
J: TRBJ1-2
size: -

CDR3: CTSSLEGGLAGDEQFF
DNA: TGTACCAGCAGCTTAGAGGGGGGACTAGCTGGGGATGAGCAGTTCTTC
D: TRBD2
V: TRBV7-2
J: TRBJ2-1
size: few

CDR3: CASSDREAEAFF
DNA: TGTGCCAGCAGCGACCGGGAGGCCGAAGCTTTCTTT
D: -
V: TRBV6-5
J: TRBJ1-1
size: few

CDR3: CASSQDSGAYGQYF
DNA: TGCGCCAGCAGTCAGGACAGTGGGGCCTACGGGCAGTACTTC
D: -
V: TRBV6-5
J: TRBJ2-7
size: -

CDR3: CASRTGTVNTEAFF
DNA: TGCGCCAGCAGGACCGGGACAGTGAACACTGAAGCTTTCTTT
D: TRBD1
V: TRBV5-1
J: TRBJ1-1
size: -

CDR3: CSARGLAGGPNYEQYF
DNA: TGCAGTGCCAGGGGACTAGCGGGAGGGCCTAACTACGAGCAGTACTTC
D: TRBD2
V: TRBV20-1
J: TRBJ2-7
size: once

CDR3: CATSRNQGRSYEQYF
DNA: TGTGCCACCAGCAGGAACCAGGGGAGGTCCTACGAGCAGTACTTC
D: -
V: TRBV15
J: TRBJ2-7
size: -

CDR3: CASSLGGIATEAFF
DNA: TGTGCCAGCAGCTTAGGAGGGATAGCCACTGAAGCTTTCTTT
D: -
V: TRBV7-9
J: TRBJ1-1
size: -

CDR3: CAAGPKETQYF
DNA: TGTGCGGCAGGGCCTAAAGAGACCCAGTACTTC
D: -
V: TRBV5-4
J: TRBJ2-5
size: -

CDR3: CSARPDVGETQYF
DNA: TGCAGTGCTAGACCCGACGTGGGAGAGACCCAGTACTTC
D: -
V: TRBV20-1
J: TRBJ2-5
size: many

CDR3: CASSPQPGLAVYSEQFF
DNA: TGTGCCAGCAGCCCCCAACCGGGACTAGCGGTCTACAGTGAGCAGTTCTTC
D: TRBD2
V: TRBV4-2
J: TRBJ2-1
size: -

CDR3: CASSAMGLETQYF
DNA: TGTGCCAGCAGCGCGATGGGGCTAGAGACCCAGTACTTC
D: -
V: TRBV7-2
J: TRBJ2-5
size: many

CDR3: CASSPSRGFYGYTF
DNA: TGTGCCAGCAGCCCATCCAGGGGGTTCTATGGCTACACCTTC
D: TRBD1
V: TRBV9
J: TRBJ1-2
size: many

CDR3: CASSQGQESTDTQYF
DNA: TGTGCCAGCAGCCAAGGCCAAGAATCCACAGATACGCAGTATTTT
D: -
V: TRBV14
J: TRBJ2-3
size: -

CDR3: CASSRQGGGELFF
DNA: TGTGCCAGCAGCAGACAGGGTGGCGGGGAGCTGTTTTTT
D: TRBD1
V: TRBV12-3/TRBV12-4
J: TRBJ2-2
size: -

CDR3: CASSEGTGRNYNEQFF
DNA: TGTGCCAGCAGCGAGGGAACCGGGAGGAATTACAATGAGCAGTTCTTC
D: TRBD2
V: TRBV2
J: TRBJ2-1
size: many

CDR3: CSARVRGPTSGGAPLSYNEQFF
DNA: TGCAGTGCTAGAGTAAGAGGCCCGACTAGCGGGGGGGCCCCCTTATCCTACAATGAGCAGTTCTTC
D: TRBD2
V: TRBV20-1
J: TRBJ2-1
size: many

CDR3: CASSSQGTGNQPQHF
DNA: TGTGCCAGCAGTTCTCAGGGTACGGGCAATCAGCCCCAGCATTTT
D: -
V: TRBV12-3/TRBV12-4
J: TRBJ1-5
size: few

CDR3: CASSQGSGNTEAFF
DNA: TGTGCCAGCAGCCAAGGGTCGGGGAACACTGAAGCTTTCTTT
D: -
V: TRBV3-1
J: TRBJ1-1
size: -

CDR3: CAWSRGSSPDGYTF
DNA: TGTGCCTGGAGTCGGGGATCTTCTCCGGATGGCTACACCTTC
D: -
V: TRBV30
J: TRBJ1-2
size: many

CDR3: CASRNGGSGQPQHF
DNA: TGTGCCAGCAGAAACGGGGGGTCGGGTCAGCCCCAGCATTTT
D: -
V: TRBV6-2/TRBV6-3
J: TRBJ1-5
size: few

CDR3: CASSYPTRGAPASTDTQYF
DNA: TGTGCCAGCAGTTACCCCACCCGGGGGGCGCCAGCTAGCACAGATACGCAGTATTTT
D: -
V: TRBV6-2/TRBV6-3
J: TRBJ2-3
size: -